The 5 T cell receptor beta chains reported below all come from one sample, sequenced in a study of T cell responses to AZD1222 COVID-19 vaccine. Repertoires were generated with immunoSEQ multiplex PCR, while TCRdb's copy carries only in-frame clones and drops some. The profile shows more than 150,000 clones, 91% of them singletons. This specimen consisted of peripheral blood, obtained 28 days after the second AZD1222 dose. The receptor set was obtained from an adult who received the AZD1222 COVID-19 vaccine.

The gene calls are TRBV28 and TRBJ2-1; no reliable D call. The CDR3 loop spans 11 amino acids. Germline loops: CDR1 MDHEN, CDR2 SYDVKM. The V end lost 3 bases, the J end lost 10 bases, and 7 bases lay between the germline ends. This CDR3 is CASSFVLEQFF. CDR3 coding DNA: TGTGCCAGCAGTTTTGTTCTGGAGCAGTTCTTC.

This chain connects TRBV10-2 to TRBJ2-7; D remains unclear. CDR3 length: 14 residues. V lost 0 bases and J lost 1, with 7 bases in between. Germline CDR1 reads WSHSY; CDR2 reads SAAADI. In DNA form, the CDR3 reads TGCGCCAGCAGTGAGTCGGACGGTTCCTACGAGCAGTACTTC. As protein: CASSESDGSYEQYF.

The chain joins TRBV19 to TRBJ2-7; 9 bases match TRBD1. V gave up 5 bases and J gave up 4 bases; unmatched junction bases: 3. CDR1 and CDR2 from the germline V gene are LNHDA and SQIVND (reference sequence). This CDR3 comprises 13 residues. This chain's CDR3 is CASSLGQGYEQYF. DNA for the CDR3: TGTGCCAGTAGTCTTGGACAGGGGTACGAGCAGTACTTC.

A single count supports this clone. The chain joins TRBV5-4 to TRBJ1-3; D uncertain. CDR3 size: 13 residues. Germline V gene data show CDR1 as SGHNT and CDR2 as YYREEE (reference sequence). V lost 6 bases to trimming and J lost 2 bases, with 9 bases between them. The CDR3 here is CASTRTPGNTIYF. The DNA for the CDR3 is TGTGCCAGCACCCGGACCCCTGGAAACACCATATATTTT.

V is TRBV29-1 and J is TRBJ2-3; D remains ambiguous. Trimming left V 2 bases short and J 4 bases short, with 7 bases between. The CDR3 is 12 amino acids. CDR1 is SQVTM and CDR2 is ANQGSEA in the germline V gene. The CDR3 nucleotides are TGCAGCGTTGAAATTACTTCAGATACGCAGTATTTT. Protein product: CSVEITSDTQYF.